This T cell receptor beta chain was sequenced for a study of T cell responses to AZD1222 COVID-19 vaccine (dated by TCRdb to the early 2020s). Regarding the complete study: Because spike-specific TCR depth and breadth did not differ between the two schedules, AZD1222 recipients who got a second dose at roughly 4 weeks were pooled with those who got a second dose at roughly 12 weeks. TCR sequencing covered roughly 230 trial participants: about 210 given two doses of AZD1222 and around 25 given two doses of MenACWY control vaccine. Enrollment into the trials was organized by age into subgroups of 18-55, 56-69 and 70-plus years, and those subgroups contained roughly 150, 30 and 60 TCR-sequenced participants, respectively. Results the study describes overall, beyond this receptor: Most participants were white British and females outnumbered males, and the authors suggested that clonal diversity may have been underestimated. In the small 56-69-year group, the increase in depth fell short of significance, most likely because of low power. Conclusions about previously exposed vaccinees are limited because only six or seven AZD1222 recipients were SARS-CoV-2 seropositive at baseline. The whole spike protein was spanned by vaccine-associated CD4 TCRs, and dominant responses were seen in regions 160-218 and 743-854. Because no day 14 peak-response samples were available, repertoires were characterized only after the peak T cell response. Epitopes outside the regions mutated in the B.1.351 and B.1.1.7 variants were reportedly recognized by nearly half of the unique spike-specific TCRs. After two AZD1222 doses, both the breadth and the depth of spike-specific TCRs were significantly higher than at day 0 and than in MenACWY recipients.

V is cut by 6 bases and J by 2 bases, and the space between the germline ends is 10 bases. The CDR3 spans 13 residues, from the cysteine through the phenylalanine. Only CDR3 DNA remains: 39 bases, in frame from the first base. Based on the germline V gene, the CDR1 and CDR2 sequences are SQVTM and ANQGSEA. To note about this clone: The antigen this receptor binds is unknown. Per-nucleotide qualities are absent, and no much larger clonotype sits a single base away.

The CDR3 regions of human TCRbeta chains were analyzed by immunosequencing. In the paper's pipeline: Repertoire TCRs were matched against a reference library of SARS-CoV-2-specific TCRs generated with the MIRA antigen-specificity platform. Breadth meant the fraction of unique TCRs that were SARS-CoV-2-associated, whereas depth meant the fraction of total T cells that were SARS-CoV-2-associated. Using the MIRA data, each spike-specific TCR was assigned both to the spike region to which the TCR was reactive and to a CD4 or CD8 class. Log10-transformed breadth and depth values were compared by one-way ANOVA with Sidak's multiple comparisons tests. TCRdb's version of the immuneACCESS table is confined to in-frame rearrangements and falls short of the full clone set. An unresolved V gene accounts for under half of the shortfall where checked; the remainder is of unknown origin. V and J calls and clone size are those listed in that table; D and trimming were worked out from the DNA. This sample comprises about 100,000 clones, less than 90% of them detected only once. The ten largest make up 16% of the sample.

This specimen's time point label, interpreted: baseline before first vaccination. Vaccinee samples came from UK trials COV001 and COV002, including a single-blind randomized controlled phase 2/3 trial of AZD1222 (ChAdOx1 nCoV-19) in healthy adults. For TCRbeta chain sequencing, PBMC samples were collected from trial participants at day 0 and at day 28 after the second dose. This TCR derives from an adult in good health. The chain employs TRBV29-1 and TRBJ1-4; confidence is insufficient to name the D gene. The source was peripheral blood, collected on day 0 of AZD1222 vaccination. This receptor carries the CDR3 CSVLDLTNEKLFF. The nucleotide sequence reads TGCAGCGTCCTAGACCTTACTAATGAAAAACTGTTTTTT. The reference TRBV29-1 and TRBJ1-4 proteins fill in what lies around the CDR3, so the full variable domain reads SAVISQKPSRDICQRGTSLTIQCQVDSQVTMMFWYRQQPGQSLTLIATANQGSEATYESGFVIDKFPISRPNLTFSTLTVSNMSPEDSSIYLCSVLDLTNEKLFFGSGTQLSVL.